This T cell receptor (beta chain) came from a study of T-cell reconstitution after alpha-beta-depleted transplantation in children. Whole-study findings and limits: Some patients' high day-60 TCRbeta diversity was attributed to recipient cells surviving conditioning. Expanded clones from the graft, numbering several hundred, reportedly supplied alpha-beta T cells about two months after transplant. Newly produced T cells mostly provided counts and TCRbeta diversity after one year, as hyperexpanded clones declined.

Researchers prepared the TCRbeta library using unique molecular identifiers, the study reports. One entry per CDR3 protein, called by TCRdb with MiXCR from the PCR reads. The repertoire holds 400,000 to 450,000 distinct CDR3 sequences, around two fifths seen once, with roughly a quarter in the top ten. For this clonotype: What it binds is not known.

Germline CDR1 and CDR2: SGHRS and YFSETQ. This CDR3 is 14 amino acids long. V lost 2 bases to trimming and J lost 2 bases, with 11 bases between them. The chain combines TRBV5-1 with TRBJ2-7; unclear D gene. The clonotype comes from a girl aged 2 to 9 with aplastic anemia, due to receive a stem cell transplant. The material was PBMCs, obtained before TCRalphabeta/CD19-depleted stem cell transplant. The CDR3 loop is CASSFADGPYEQYF. CDR3 DNA sequence: TGCGCCAGCAGCTTTGCGGACGGACCCTACGAGCAGTACTTC.